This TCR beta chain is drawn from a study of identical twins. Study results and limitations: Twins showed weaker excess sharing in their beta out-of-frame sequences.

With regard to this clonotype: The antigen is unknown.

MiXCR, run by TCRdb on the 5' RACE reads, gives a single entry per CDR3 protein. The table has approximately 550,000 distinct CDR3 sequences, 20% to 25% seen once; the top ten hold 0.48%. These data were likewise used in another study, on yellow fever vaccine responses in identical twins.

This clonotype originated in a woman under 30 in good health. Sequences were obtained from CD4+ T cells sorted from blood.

CDR3 residues: CSASRRGGPQYF. CDR3 coding DNA: TGCAGTGCTAGTCGACGGGGGGGCCCCCAGTACTTC. The chain combines TRBV20-1 with TRBJ2-5; TRBD2 agrees at 8 bases. Germline loops: CDR1 DFQATT, CDR2 SNEGSKA (reference sequence). This CDR3 is built from 12 residues. V trimming: 3 bases; J trimming: 9 bases; junction bases outside the gene matches: 6.